This TCR beta chain originates from a study of blood T cells in healthy people across ages. The CDR3 extends over 13 amino acids. V dropped 5 bases and J dropped 5 bases, with 11 bases sitting between them. For the second PCR, which ran for roughly 7 to 11 cycles, a sample-barcoded 5' primer and a J-beta primer mix were used. In TCRdb, the 5' RACE reads were re-called with MiXCR into one record per CDR3 protein. The sample carries around 1,500,000 distinct CDR3 sequences, approximately 42% recorded once. For this clonotype: Antigen specificity is unknown.

Points from the study as a whole: With naive T cell percentage, TCR beta diversity showed a strong correlation.

This chain links TRBV12-3 or TRBV12-4 with TRBJ2-3, with unresolved D. Sequenced: blood. The clonotype originates from a woman in her late teens or twenties in good health. The CDR3 region has the DNA TGTGCCAGCAGTCCCCCCCAGAGAGATACGCAGTATTTT. Translated: CASSPPQRDTQYF.